The rows below give T cell receptor beta chains drawn from one sample of a study of blood T cell repertoires in COVID-19. Sequencing used immunoSEQ multiplex PCR; TCRdb keeps in-frame clones, though not all of them. The profile shows 15,000 to 16,000 clones, under 80% of them singletons. Sample: peripheral blood. The receptors originated from a man in his 70s with active or convalescent COVID-19. The CDR3 runs from the conserved cysteine through the conserved F or W. A D gene is named only where the DNA matches it firmly. Rows may omit the clone size; those that give it use once, few, many or a size class.

size: -
length: 15
D: -
J: TRBJ1-3
V: TRBV5-1
DNA: TGCGCCAGCAGACAGGCCGGGGGCTCTGGAAACACCATATATTTT
CDR3: CASRQAGGSGNTIYF

size: -
length: 14
D: -
J: TRBJ2-7
V: TRBV5-1
DNA: TGCGCCAGCAGAAATGACTGGAGCTCCTACGAGCAGTACTTC
CDR3: CASRNDWSSYEQYF

size: -
length: 14
D: -
J: TRBJ1-3
V: TRBV7-9
DNA: TGTGCCAGCAGCTTGAAACTCTCTGGAAACACCATATATTTT
CDR3: CASSLKLSGNTIYF

size: -
length: 15
D: -
J: TRBJ1-1
V: TRBV5-6
DNA: TGTGCCAGCACCAACCCACCCAGGGATCACACTGAAGCTTTCTTT
CDR3: CASTNPPRDHTEAFF

size: -
length: 14
D: -
J: TRBJ2-3
V: TRBV2
DNA: TGTGCCAGCAGTGAAGGGGGCCGGATCAATACGCAGTATTTT
CDR3: CASSEGGRINTQYF

size: once
length: 14
D: -
J: TRBJ2-5
V: TRBV4-1
DNA: TGCGCCAGCAGCCATGGACCCGGGGGAGAGACCCAGTACTTC
CDR3: CASSHGPGGETQYF

size: few
length: 19
D: TRBD1
J: TRBJ1-5
V: TRBV10-1
DNA: TGCGCCAGCAGTGGAAGGGGACAGGGGGCCCCAGGACGTAATCAGCCCCAGCATTTT
CDR3: CASSGRGQGAPGRNQPQHF

size: -
length: 15
D: -
J: TRBJ2-1
V: TRBV5-1
DNA: TGCGCCAGCGGGTGGAGGGCAGCAAGCTACAATGAGCAGTTCTTC
CDR3: CASGWRAASYNEQFF

size: -
length: 12
D: TRBD1
J: TRBJ1-1
V: TRBV28
DNA: TGTGCCAGCAGTGCAACAGGGGCACTAGCTTTCTTT
CDR3: CASSATGALAFF

size: few
length: 15
D: -
J: TRBJ2-7
V: TRBV28
DNA: TGTGCCAGCAACGAGGCCGGTCTGAGCTCCTACGAGCAGTACTTC
CDR3: CASNEAGLSSYEQYF

size: -
length: 15
D: -
J: TRBJ1-1
V: TRBV5-1
DNA: TGCGCCAGCAGCTCGGACAGTGAGATGAACACTGAAGCTTTCTTT
CDR3: CASSSDSEMNTEAFF

size: -
length: 15
D: -
J: TRBJ2-7
V: TRBV19
DNA: TGTGCCAGTAGTACCAACCCCGCCGGGGCCTACGAGCAGTACTTC
CDR3: CASSTNPAGAYEQYF

size: -
length: 17
D: TRBD1
J: TRBJ1-2
V: TRBV24-1
DNA: TGTGCCACCAGTGATACCGGGACAGGGGCCACCACCTATGGCTACACCTTC
CDR3: CATSDTGTGATTYGYTF

size: few
length: 12
D: -
J: TRBJ1-5
V: TRBV19
DNA: TGTGCCAGTAGTACCTACAATCAGCCCCAGCATTTT
CDR3: CASSTYNQPQHF

size: few
length: 16
D: TRBD1
J: TRBJ2-1
V: TRBV6-1
DNA: TGTGCCAGCAGTGAAGTCCTCGGGACAGGCTACAATGAGCAGTTCTTC
CDR3: CASSEVLGTGYNEQFF

size: once
length: 14
D: -
J: TRBJ2-3
V: TRBV2
DNA: TGTGCCAGCAGCTTAGACAAGAGCACAGATACGCAGTATTTT
CDR3: CASSLDKSTDTQYF

size: -
length: 11
D: -
J: TRBJ1-2
V: TRBV5-4
DNA: TGTGCCAGCAGCTTGGAGGAGGGCTACACCTTC
CDR3: CASSLEEGYTF

size: -
length: 14
D: -
J: TRBJ1-6
V: TRBV10-3
DNA: TGTGCCATCAGTGAGACTAAGGGAGGTTCACCCCTCCACTTT
CDR3: CAISETKGGSPLHF

size: -
length: 13
D: -
J: TRBJ2-1
V: TRBV5-6
DNA: TGTGCCAGCAGCCCGCCGTCCCCAGGCGAGCAGTTCTTC
CDR3: CASSPPSPGEQFF

size: once
length: 12
D: TRBD1
J: TRBJ1-2
V: TRBV5-4
DNA: TGTGCCAGCAGCAGGGACAGGGCCTCCCACCTATTC
CDR3: CASSRDRASHLF

size: -
length: 14
D: -
J: TRBJ2-7
V: TRBV5-1
DNA: TGCGCCAGTCAATCGGGAACTGGATCCTACGAGCAGTACTTC
CDR3: CASQSGTGSYEQYF

size: -
length: 13
D: -
J: TRBJ2-1
V: TRBV4-2
DNA: TGTGCCAGCAGCCAAGATCCCCAGGGTGAGCAGTTCTTC
CDR3: CASSQDPQGEQFF

size: medium-sized
length: 14
D: TRBD2
J: TRBJ2-2
V: TRBV19
DNA: TGTGCCAGTACTCGGGACTACTACACCGGGGAGCTGTTTTTT
CDR3: CASTRDYYTGELFF

size: few
length: 17
D: TRBD1
J: TRBJ1-1
V: TRBV28
DNA: TGTGCCAGCAGTTTATCAGGACAGGGCCGAGGGCCGCCTGAAGCTTTCTTT
CDR3: CASSLSGQGRGPPEAFF

size: -
length: 13
D: -
J: TRBJ2-7
V: TRBV14
DNA: TGTGCCAGCAGCCAAGCGGGAGCCTACGAGCAGTACTTC
CDR3: CASSQAGAYEQYF

size: -
length: 13
D: -
J: TRBJ1-1
V: TRBV29-1
DNA: TGCAGCGTAGGTACAGGTTTTAGGACTGAAGCTTTCTTT
CDR3: CSVGTGFRTEAFF

size: -
length: 13
D: -
J: TRBJ1-5
V: TRBV7-2
DNA: TGTGCCAGCAGTACAGCCCCAAATCAGCCCCAGCATTTT
CDR3: CASSTAPNQPQHF

size: few
length: 14
D: -
J: TRBJ2-7
V: TRBV28
DNA: TGTGCCAGCAGAGGGGGACCGACAGTCGGGGAGCAGTACTTC
CDR3: CASRGGPTVGEQYF

size: -
length: 13
D: TRBD1
J: TRBJ1-1
V: TRBV27
DNA: TGTGCCAGCAGTGGGACAGGGAAAAATGAAGCTTTCTTT
CDR3: CASSGTGKNEAFF

size: -
length: 19
D: TRBD2
J: TRBJ2-1
V: TRBV19
DNA: TGTGCCAGTAGTATGCGCTTGGGACTAGCGGGAGGCCGTTACAATGAGCAGTTCTTC
CDR3: CASSMRLGLAGGRYNEQFF

size: -
length: 14
D: TRBD2
J: TRBJ2-5
V: TRBV6-5
DNA: TGTGCCAGCAGTTCCCCGGGGGGTTTAGAGACCCAGTACTTC
CDR3: CASSSPGGLETQYF

size: few
length: 15
D: TRBD1
J: TRBJ1-6
V: TRBV9
DNA: TGTGCCAGCAGCGTAGGAGGGACAGGGGATTCACCCCTCCACTTT
CDR3: CASSVGGTGDSPLHF

size: -
length: 16
D: TRBD2
J: TRBJ2-3
V: TRBV19
DNA: TGTGCCAGTAGCCCCGGGGTCGGGGGGGGCACAGATACGCAGTATTTT
CDR3: CASSPGVGGGTDTQYF

size: -
length: 14
D: TRBD2
J: TRBJ2-7
V: TRBV5-1
DNA: TGCGCCAGCAGCCGACTAGCGGGAGTGGGTGAGCAGTACTTC
CDR3: CASSRLAGVGEQYF

size: few
length: 14
D: -
J: TRBJ2-3
V: TRBV5-6
DNA: TGTGCCAGCAGCTTGGTTCTCAGCACAGATACGCAGTATTTT
CDR3: CASSLVLSTDTQYF

size: -
length: 14
D: -
J: TRBJ1-4
V: TRBV5-6
DNA: TGTGCCAGCAGCCTTGATGGAGCTAATGAAAAACTGTTTTTT
CDR3: CASSLDGANEKLFF

size: -
length: 18
D: TRBD2
J: TRBJ2-1
V: TRBV4-1
DNA: TGCGCCAGCAGGTGGACTAGCGGGAGGCCGAGCTCCTACAATGAGCAGTTCTTC
CDR3: CASRWTSGRPSSYNEQFF

size: few
length: 13
D: -
J: TRBJ1-1
V: TRBV25-1
DNA: TGTGCCAGCAGCCGGGGGGGGCGGACTGAAGCTTTCTTT
CDR3: CASSRGGRTEAFF

size: -
length: 15
D: -
J: TRBJ2-2
V: TRBV6-1
DNA: TGTGCCAGCAGTGAAGTAGGGGGGGCCGCCGGGGAGCTGTTTTTT
CDR3: CASSEVGGAAGELFF

size: -
length: 19
D: -
J: TRBJ2-5
V: TRBV28
DNA: TGTGCCAGCAGCTCCGGAGGGGTGAGGTTAGGGAGTTGGGGAGAGACCCAGTACTTC
CDR3: CASSSGGVRLGSWGETQYF

size: -
length: 13
D: -
J: TRBJ1-2
V: TRBV28
DNA: TGTGCCAGCAGGGTGGCAGGAAGGGGTGGCTACACCTTC
CDR3: CASRVAGRGGYTF

size: -
length: 16
D: -
J: TRBJ1-5
V: TRBV18
DNA: TGTGCCAGCTCACCAAATCGCGCCAGGGTCGGTCAGCCCCAGCATTTT
CDR3: CASSPNRARVGQPQHF

size: -
length: 13
D: -
J: TRBJ2-1
V: TRBV7-2
DNA: TGTGCCAGCAAAAGTGACAACTACAATGAGCAGTTCTTC
CDR3: CASKSDNYNEQFF

size: once
length: 17
D: TRBD1
J: TRBJ2-2
V: TRBV5-1
DNA: TGCGCCAGCAGCCACAAAACAGGGGCCTCGAACACCGGGGAGCTGTTTTTT
CDR3: CASSHKTGASNTGELFF

size: -
length: 16
D: TRBD2
J: TRBJ2-1
V: TRBV5-1
DNA: TGCGCCAGCAGGGACGGGGGAGGGAGCTCCTACAATGAGCAGTTCTTC
CDR3: CASRDGGGSSYNEQFF

size: -
length: 17
D: -
J: TRBJ2-1
V: TRBV18
DNA: TGTGCCAGCTCCCCAAGGGTACGGGAGATCCTCCGACGTGAGCAGTTCTTC
CDR3: CASSPRVREILRREQFF

size: -
length: 14
D: -
J: TRBJ2-7
V: TRBV11-2
DNA: TGTGCCAGCAGCTTAGGGAGGGCCACCTACGAGCAGTACTTC
CDR3: CASSLGRATYEQYF

size: -
length: 16
D: -
J: TRBJ1-5
V: TRBV28
DNA: TGTGCCAGCAGTTTCTCCGTAGGACAGAGATATCAGCCCCAGCATTTT
CDR3: CASSFSVGQRYQPQHF

size: -
length: 14
D: -
J: TRBJ2-5
V: TRBV29-1
DNA: TGCAGCGTTTCGTACTTTCAGAGGGGGGAGACCCAGTACTTC
CDR3: CSVSYFQRGETQYF

size: -
length: 17
D: TRBD2
J: TRBJ2-3
V: TRBV6-2/TRBV6-3
DNA: TGTGCCAGCAGTTACCGTTCAGCACTAGCGGCCACAGATACGCAGTATTTT
CDR3: CASSYRSALAATDTQYF